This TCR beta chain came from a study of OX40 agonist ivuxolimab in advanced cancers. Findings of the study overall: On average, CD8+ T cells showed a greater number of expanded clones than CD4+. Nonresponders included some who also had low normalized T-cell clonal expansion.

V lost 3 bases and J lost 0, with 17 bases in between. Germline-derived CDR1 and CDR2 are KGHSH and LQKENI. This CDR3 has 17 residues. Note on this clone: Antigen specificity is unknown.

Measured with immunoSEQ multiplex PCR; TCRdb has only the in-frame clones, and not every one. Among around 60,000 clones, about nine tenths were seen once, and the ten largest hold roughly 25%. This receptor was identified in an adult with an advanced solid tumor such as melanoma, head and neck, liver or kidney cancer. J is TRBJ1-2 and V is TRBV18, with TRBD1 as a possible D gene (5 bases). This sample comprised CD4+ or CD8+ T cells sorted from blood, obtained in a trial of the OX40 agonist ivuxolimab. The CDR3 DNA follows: TGTGCCAGCTCACCCGGGGGTATAGCGGAAGCTAACTATGGCTACACCTTC. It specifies CASSPGGIAEANYGYTF.